The T cell receptor beta chain described here comes from a study of T-cell reconstitution after alpha-beta-depleted transplantation in children. The CDR3 has 15 amino acids. CDR1 is LGHNA, CDR2 YSLEER, per germline. J gave up 9 bases and V 6 bases, and 9 bases lay outside the gene matches. This clonotype occurred a few times. As it was prepared, the TCRbeta library received unique molecular identifiers. From the PCR reads, TCRdb called clonotypes with MiXCR, one entry per CDR3 protein. In the table there are about 500,000 distinct CDR3 sequences, roughly 11% of which are singletons. The receptor's source is a female patient aged 2-9 years who had a stem cell transplant for aplastic anemia, so the T cells may come from the graft donor. The sequencing here drew on PBMCs, mostly from graft donor cells, taken 180 days after TCRalphabeta/CD19-depleted stem cell transplant. V gene TRBV4-3 combines with J gene TRBJ2-3; TRBD2 matches 13 bases. DNA of the CDR3: TGCGCCAGCAGACAGGGACTAGCGGGAAGGGAGACGCAGTATTTT. Amino acid sequence: CASRQGLAGRETQYF.